This entry describes one T cell receptor (beta chain). The sample is drawn from a study of cytomegalovirus exposure and HLA in healthy donors. The CDR3 contains 12 residues. CDR1 and CDR2 (germline): MDHEN, SYDVKM. Trimming took off 3 bases at V and 2 bases at J, with 5 bases between the two ends. 13 Jbeta primers and 60 Vbeta primers were used for the PCR. Assay: immunoSEQ multiplex PCR; the TCRdb copy retains only in-frame clones and omits some. Of about 130,000 clones listed, approximately 83% are singletons. The V call is TRBV28, the J call TRBJ2-7; D is ambiguous. The sample consisted of PBMCs. The TCR sequence derives from a girl aged 2-15 years in good health and CMV-seronegative. This CDR3 reads CASSLRAYEQYF. Written as DNA, the CDR3 is TGTGCCAGCAGTTTGCGTGCCTACGAGCAGTACTTC. Using reference TRBV28 and TRBJ2-7 for the parts outside the CDR3, the full variable domain is DVKVTQSSRYLVKRTGEKVFLECVQDMDHENMFWYRQDPGLGLRLIYFSYDVKMKEKGDIPEGYSVSREKKERFSLILESASTNQTSMYLCASSLRAYEQYFGPGTRLTVT.